This TCR beta chain was sequenced for a study of T cell responses to AZD1222 COVID-19 vaccine. Germline assignment: CDR1 SGHRS and CDR2 YFSETQ. Trimming removed 1 base from V and 9 bases from J; junction bases left unmatched: 15. This CDR3 comprises 17 residues. The method was immunoSEQ multiplex PCR; TCRdb's version includes in-frame clones alone and lacks a portion of them. The sample records about 86,000 clones, almost 90% being singletons. J is TRBJ2-5 and V is TRBV5-1; TRBD2 matches at 10 bases. Sample: peripheral blood, taken on day 0 of MenACWY control vaccination. The clonotype comes from an adult in good health. The CDR3 region is CASSLYSLAGFEKPQYF. CDR3 coding DNA: TGCGCCAGCAGCTTGTATTCACTAGCGGGGTTTGAAAAACCCCAGTACTTC.